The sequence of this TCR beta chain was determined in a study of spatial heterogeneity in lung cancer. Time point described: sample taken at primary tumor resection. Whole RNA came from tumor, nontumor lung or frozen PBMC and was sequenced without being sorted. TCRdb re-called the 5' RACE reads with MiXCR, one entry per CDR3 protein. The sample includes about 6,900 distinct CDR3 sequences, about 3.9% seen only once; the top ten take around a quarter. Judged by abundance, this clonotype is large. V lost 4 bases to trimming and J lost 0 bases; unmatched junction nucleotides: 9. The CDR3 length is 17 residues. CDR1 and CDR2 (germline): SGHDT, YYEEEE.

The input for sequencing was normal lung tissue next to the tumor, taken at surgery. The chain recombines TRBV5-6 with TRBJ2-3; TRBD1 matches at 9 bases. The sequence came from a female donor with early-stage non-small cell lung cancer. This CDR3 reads CASSTLTGGSSTDTQYF. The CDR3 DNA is TGTGCCAGCAGCACACTAACAGGGGGCTCTAGCACAGATACGCAGTATTTT.